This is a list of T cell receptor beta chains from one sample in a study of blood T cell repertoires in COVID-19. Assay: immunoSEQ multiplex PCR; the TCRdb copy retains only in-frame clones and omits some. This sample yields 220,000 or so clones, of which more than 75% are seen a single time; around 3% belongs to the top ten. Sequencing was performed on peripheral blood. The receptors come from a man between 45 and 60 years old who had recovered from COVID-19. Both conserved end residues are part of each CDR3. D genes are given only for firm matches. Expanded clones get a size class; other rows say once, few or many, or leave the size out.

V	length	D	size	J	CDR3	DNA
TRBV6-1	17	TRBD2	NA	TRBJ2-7	CASSGDLAGRFAYEQYF	TGTGCCAGCAGTGGGGACCTAGCGGGGCGGTTCGCCTACGAGCAGTACTTC
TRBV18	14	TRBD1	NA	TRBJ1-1	CASSKDRRGTEAFF	TGTGCCAGCTCAAAGGACAGGAGGGGCACTGAAGCTTTCTTT
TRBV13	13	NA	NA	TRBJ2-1	CASTLAPGDEQFF	TGTGCCAGCACCCTGGCGCCAGGGGATGAGCAGTTCTTC
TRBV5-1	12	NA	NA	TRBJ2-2	CASSLGAGELFF	TGCGCCAGCAGCTTGGGAGCCGGGGAGCTGTTTTTT
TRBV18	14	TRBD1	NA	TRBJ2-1	CASSRTGAYNEQFF	TGTGCCAGCTCACGGACAGGGGCGTACAATGAGCAGTTCTTC
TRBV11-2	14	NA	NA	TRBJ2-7	CASSPGNGVHEQYF	TGTGCCAGCAGCCCGGGGAACGGGGTCCACGAGCAGTACTTC
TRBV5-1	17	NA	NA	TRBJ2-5	CASSPGASASLQETQYF	TGCGCCAGCAGCCCCGGGGCTAGCGCGTCACTACAAGAGACCCAGTACTTC
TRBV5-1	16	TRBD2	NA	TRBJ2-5	CASSSGLAGVGETQYF	TGCGCCAGCAGCTCCGGACTAGCGGGAGTAGGAGAGACCCAGTACTTC
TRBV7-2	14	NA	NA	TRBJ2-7	CASSLDYQGHWQYF	TGTGCCAGCAGCTTAGACTACCAGGGACACTGGCAGTACTTC
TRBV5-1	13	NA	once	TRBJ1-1	CASSLGARSEAFF	TGCGCCAGCAGCTTGGGGGCTCGGTCTGAAGCTTTCTTT
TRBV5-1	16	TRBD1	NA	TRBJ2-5	CASSLIAGTGLGTQYF	TGCGCCAGCAGCTTGATAGCAGGGACAGGGCTGGGGACCCAGTACTTC
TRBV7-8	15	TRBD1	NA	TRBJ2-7	CASSLVQGARYEQYF	TGTGCCAGCAGCTTAGTCCAGGGGGCGAGGTACGAGCAGTACTTC
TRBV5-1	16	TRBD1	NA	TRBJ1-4	CASNLNPGQGGEKLFF	TGCGCCAGCAACCTAAACCCAGGACAGGGTGGTGAAAAACTGTTTTTT
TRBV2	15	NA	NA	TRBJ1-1	CASNKEGRRSTEAFF	TGTGCCAGCAACAAGGAGGGCCGGAGGAGTACTGAAGCTTTCTTT
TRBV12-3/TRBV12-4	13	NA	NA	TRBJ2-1	CASRRTGLYEQFF	TGTGCCAGCAGACGCACAGGGTTATATGAGCAGTTCTTC
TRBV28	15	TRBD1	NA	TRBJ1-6	CASSFSDRGNSPLHF	TGTGCCAGCAGTTTTTCAGACAGGGGTAATTCACCCCTCCACTTT
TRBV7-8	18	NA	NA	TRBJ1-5	CASSPPMTGLASNQPQHF	TGTGCCAGCAGCCCTCCCATGACAGGTTTAGCTAGCAATCAGCCCCAGCATTTT
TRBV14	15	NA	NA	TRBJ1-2	CASSARGLEDYGYTF	TGTGCCAGCAGCGCGAGGGGGTTGGAAGACTATGGCTACACCTTC
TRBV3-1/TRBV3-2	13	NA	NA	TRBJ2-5	CASSQDVRGGQYF	TGTGCCAGCAGCCAAGATGTGCGGGGTGGCCAGTACTTC
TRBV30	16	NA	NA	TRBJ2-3	CAWSSSRLALTDTQYF	TGTGCCTGGAGTTCATCCAGGCTAGCCCTTACAGATACGCAGTATTTT
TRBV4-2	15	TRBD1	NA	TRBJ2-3	CASSQDGQGADTQYF	TGTGCCAGCAGCCAAGATGGACAGGGCGCGGATACGCAGTATTTT
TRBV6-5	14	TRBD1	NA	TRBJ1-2	CASSYGGQGSAYTF	TGTGCCAGCAGTTACGGCGGACAGGGGTCGGCCTACACCTTC
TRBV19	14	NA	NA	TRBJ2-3	CASRDSHPTDTQYF	TGTGCCAGTCGGGACTCCCATCCCACAGATACGCAGTATTTT
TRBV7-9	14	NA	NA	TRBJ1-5	CASSLEGFNQPQHF	TGTGCCAGCAGCTTGGAGGGTTTCAATCAGCCCCAGCATTTT
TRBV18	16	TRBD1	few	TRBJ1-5	CASSEQGASSNQPQHF	TGTGCCAGCTCGGAACAGGGGGCGAGTAGCAATCAGCCCCAGCATTTT
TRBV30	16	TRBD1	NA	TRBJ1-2	CAWRRTGGANAYGYTF	TGTGCCTGGAGGCGGACAGGGGGCGCAAACGCCTATGGCTACACCTTC
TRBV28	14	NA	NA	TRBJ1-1	CASSFRGLGTEAFF	TGTGCCAGCAGTTTCAGGGGTTTGGGCACTGAAGCTTTCTTT
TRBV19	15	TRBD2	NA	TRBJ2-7	CAGSRGTSGSYEQYF	TGTGCCGGTAGTAGGGGGACTAGCGGATCGTACGAGCAGTACTTC
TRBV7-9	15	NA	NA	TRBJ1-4	CASSSGLSRGEKLFF	TGTGCCAGCAGCTCGGGACTCTCGCGGGGTGAAAAACTGTTTTTT
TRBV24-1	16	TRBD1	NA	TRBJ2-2	CATSDTGQGYTGELFF	TGTGCCACCAGTGATACGGGACAGGGGTACACCGGGGAGCTGTTTTTT
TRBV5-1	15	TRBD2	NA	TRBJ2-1	CASSSTSGSFNEQFF	TGCGCCAGCAGTTCTACTAGCGGGAGTTTCAATGAGCAGTTCTTC
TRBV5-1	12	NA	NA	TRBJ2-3	CASSLRTDTQYF	TGCGCCAGCAGCCTCCGCACAGATACGCAGTATTTT
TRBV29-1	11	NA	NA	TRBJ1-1	CSVEGPGGAFF	TGCAGCGTTGAAGGTCCTGGAGGAGCTTTCTTT
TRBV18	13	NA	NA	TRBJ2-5	CASSNGLQETQYF	TGTGCCAGCTCAAACGGACTACAAGAGACCCAGTACTTC
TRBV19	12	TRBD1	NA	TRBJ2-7	CASSKAGGEQYF	TGTGCCAGTAGTAAGGCAGGGGGAGAGCAGTACTTC
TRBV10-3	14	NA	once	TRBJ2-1	CAITAGPAGNEQFF	TGTGCCATCACCGCGGGACCCGCGGGGAATGAGCAGTTCTTC
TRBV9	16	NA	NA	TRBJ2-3	CASSVGAAPRADTQYF	TGTGCCAGCAGCGTAGGCGCGGCTCCACGAGCAGATACGCAGTATTTT
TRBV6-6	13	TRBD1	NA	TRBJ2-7	CAIRGTGVNEQYF	TGTGCCATCAGGGGGACAGGGGTCAACGAGCAGTACTTC
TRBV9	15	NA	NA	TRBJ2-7	CASSVGGSSSYEQYF	TGTGCCAGCAGCGTAGGCGGGTCGAGCTCCTACGAGCAGTACTTC
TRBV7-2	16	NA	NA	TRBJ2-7	CASSLGAGSPFYEQYF	TGTGCCAGCAGCTTAGGGGCCGGCTCCCCTTTCTACGAGCAGTACTTC
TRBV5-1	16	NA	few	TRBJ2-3	CASRLTYSGSTDTQYF	TGCGCCAGCAGACTCACCTATAGCGGAAGCACAGATACGCAGTATTTT
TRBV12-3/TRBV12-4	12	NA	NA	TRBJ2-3	CASSRVIDTQYF	TGTGCCAGCAGTCGGGTAATAGATACGCAGTATTTT
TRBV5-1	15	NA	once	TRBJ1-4	CASSSGRGGGEKLFF	TGCGCCAGCAGCTCAGGACGTGGCGGGGGCGAAAAACTGTTTTTT
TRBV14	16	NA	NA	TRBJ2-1	CASSQIPRGSYNEQFF	TGTGCCAGCAGCCAAATCCCAAGGGGCTCCTACAATGAGCAGTTCTTC
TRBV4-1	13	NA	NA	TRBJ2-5	CASSFQQLAPQYF	TGCGCCAGCAGCTTCCAACAGCTGGCGCCCCAGTACTTC